This entry features one T cell receptor (beta chain) sequence. Its antigen remains unknown. Regarding treatment: around 19 received Ad26.COV2.S at low or high dose, single or two shots; roughly 5 received placebo; per-sample allocation not given. Specimens were obtained on day 63 following the first vaccine or placebo injection. This sample stems from a study of Ad26.COV2.S vaccination and SARS-CoV-2 variants. Study results and caveats: Spike-specific TCR breadth was greater after Ad26.COV2.S than placebo. Non-spike TCR breadth was similar in vaccine and placebo recipients.

Trimming cost V 3 bases and J 0 bases, with 3 bases left between them. CDR3 length: 12 residues. Germline CDR1 is PRHDT and CDR2 is FYEKMQ (reference sequence). Profiled with immunoSEQ multiplex PCR; TCRdb holds only in-frame clones, not every one. Of about 400,000 clones listed, around nine tenths are singletons. The chain links TRBV13 to TRBJ2-7; no reliable D call. The specimen was peripheral blood, collected in a trial of Ad26.COV2.S vaccine versus placebo. The sequence was obtained from a person aged 18-65 years who received the Ad26.COV2.S COVID-19 vaccine or a placebo. Here the CDR3 reads CASSFGSYEQYF. DNA for the CDR3: TGTGCCAGCAGCTTTGGCTCCTACGAGCAGTACTTC. The variable domain in full, completed from reference TRBV13 and TRBJ2-7, reads AAGVIQSPRHLIKEKRETATLKCYPIPRHDTVYWYQQGPGQDPQFLISFYEKMQSDKGSIPDRFSAQQFSDYHSELNMSSLELGDSALYFCASSFGSYEQYFGPGTRLTVT.